Sequencing of this TCR beta chain was carried out in a study of T cell therapy after organ transplantation. Per germline, CDR1 SQVTM and CDR2 ANQGSEA. Unmatched junction bases numbered 5, after V lost 4 bases and J lost 3 bases. The CDR3 has 14 amino acids. Note on this clone: Its antigen is currently unknown.

Some clones are missing from TCRdb's copy, which holds only in-frame ones; the method was immunoSEQ multiplex PCR. The sample lists 45,000 to 50,000 clones; about 95% were seen once. The clonotype was recovered from a human patient who had received a solid organ transplant and had CMV disease. The specimen was CD8+ T cells from blood, collected before autologous CMV-specific T cell therapy. The rearrangement uses TRBV29-1 and TRBJ2-7; 11 nucleotides agree with TRBD2. CDR3 sequence reads: CSVVVAGGSYEQYF. The CDR3 region has the DNA TGCAGCGTTGTGGTAGCGGGAGGGAGCTACGAGCAGTACTTC.